A single T cell receptor (beta chain) is shown here with its context. This entry belongs to a study of blood T cell repertoires in COVID-19. Study in general: The samples span acute and convalescent COVID-19 from the United States, Italy and Spain. Nucleic acid was either cDNA or gDNA, and it came from T cells, B-cell-depleted T cells, or PBMCs.

Source study methods: Amplification from reference gene primers served as the basis for estimated nucleated cell counts. Method: immunoSEQ multiplex PCR; TCRdb's copy keeps in-frame clones and lacks some. Clone size and V and J calls were adopted from that table, with D and trimming inferred from the DNA. The sample lists roughly 280,000 clones, around four fifths occurring once. Germline V lookup: CDR1 MGHRA, CDR2 YSYEKL. With 2 bases clipped from V and 1 base from J, the junction kept 5 bases outside the gene matches. The CDR3 extends over 16 amino acids. The rearrangement uses TRBV4-1 and TRBJ1-5; 7 nucleotides line up with TRBD1. The receptor was derived from a man in his sixties with acute or convalescent COVID-19. The sequenced sample was peripheral blood. The CDR3 DNA sequence: TGCGCCAGCAGCCAACCGGGACAGACAAGCAATCAGCCCCAGCATTTT. Protein sequence: CASSQPGQTSNQPQHF.